Listed below are T cell receptor beta chains from one sample, sequenced in a study of cytotoxic CD8 clonotypes in ibrutinib-treated CLL. This table comes from immunoSEQ multiplex PCR, and its TCRdb copy is limited to in-frame clones, with some not included. The table records tens of thousands of clones, 70% to 80% of them present only once. The source was PBMCs, collected after 12 months of ibrutinib treatment. The receptors were gathered from a human donor with chronic lymphocytic leukemia. Both conserved end residues are part of each CDR3. A D gene is named only where the DNA matches it firmly. Size is omitted from some rows. Given values are once, few, many or a class for expanded clones.

cdr3_length clone_size j_call v_call d_call cdr3_aa cdr3_nt
11 NA TRBJ2-5 TRBV29-1 NA CSVGGGETQYF TGCAGCGTTGGAGGGGGGGAGACCCAGTACTTC
13 NA TRBJ2-7 TRBV28 NA CASSLEFRGKQYF TGTGCCAGCAGTTTAGAGTTCCGGGGGAAGCAGTACTTC
14 NA TRBJ1-2 TRBV5-1 NA CASSLAGLNYGYTF TGCGCCAGCAGCTTGGCCGGGCTTAACTATGGCTACACCTTC
15 NA TRBJ2-6 TRBV7-3 NA CASSADSSGANVLTF TGTGCCAGCAGCGCGGACAGCTCTGGGGCCAACGTCCTGACTTTC
13 NA TRBJ2-1 TRBV9 NA CASSAHPGDEQFF TGTGCCAGCAGCGCCCACCCAGGGGATGAGCAGTTCTTC
12 NA TRBJ2-7 TRBV29-1 NA CSVRENTYEQYF TGCAGCGTCCGGGAAAACACCTACGAGCAGTACTTC
17 NA TRBJ2-6 TRBV5-1 NA CASSGAAPGSGANVLTF TGCGCCAGCAGCGGGGCAGCCCCCGGGTCTGGGGCCAACGTCCTGACTTTC
16 NA TRBJ1-4 TRBV4-3 TRBD1 CASSQGPTGGSEKLFF TGCGCCAGCAGCCAAGGACCTACAGGGGGCAGTGAAAAACTGTTTTTT
16 NA TRBJ2-1 TRBV7-2 TRBD2 CASSSSGASSYNEQFF TGTGCCAGCAGCTCCAGCGGGGCGAGCTCCTACAATGAGCAGTTCTTC
15 NA TRBJ2-5 TRBV7-2 TRBD1 CASSPGPDRGETQYF TGTGCCAGCAGCCCCGGCCCCGACAGGGGTGAGACCCAGTACTTC
15 NA TRBJ2-7 TRBV18 TRBD2 CASSPASGVNYEQYF TGTGCCAGCTCACCGGCTAGCGGGGTTAACTACGAGCAGTACTTC
15 NA TRBJ2-1 TRBV7-7 NA CASSPQIGGANEQFF TGTGCTAGCAGCCCCCAAATTGGAGGGGCCAATGAGCAGTTCTTC
13 NA TRBJ1-1 TRBV14 TRBD1 CASSRKTGHEAFF TGTGCCAGCAGCCGGAAGACAGGGCACGAAGCTTTCTTT
14 many TRBJ2-7 TRBV6-5 TRBD2 CASSPGLAATEQYF TGTGCCAGCAGTCCCGGACTAGCAGCTACCGAGCAGTACTTC
16 NA TRBJ2-5 TRBV7-7 TRBD2 CASSLGTSGGKETQYF TGTGCTAGCAGCTTAGGGACTAGCGGGGGAAAAGAGACCCAGTACTTC
13 few TRBJ1-1 TRBV6-5 NA CASSYDRRTEAFF TGTGCCAGCAGTTACGACAGGAGGACTGAAGCTTTCTTT
14 NA TRBJ1-5 TRBV9 TRBD1 CASSRGQGNQPQHF TGTGCCAGCAGCCGGGGACAGGGAAATCAGCCCCAGCATTTT
13 NA TRBJ1-1 TRBV7-3 NA CASSLTTHTEAFF TGTGCCAGCAGCCTAACAACCCACACTGAAGCTTTCTTT
12 NA TRBJ2-7 TRBV11-1 NA CASSSQRNEQYF TGTGCCAGCAGCTCCCAAAGGAACGAGCAGTACTTC
15 NA TRBJ1-5 TRBV10-3 NA CAISESGDSNQPQHF TGTGCCATCAGTGAGTCAGGGGATAGCAATCAGCCCCAGCATTTT
16 NA TRBJ2-3 TRBV2 TRBD2 CASMVSRGRGKDTQYF TGTGCCAGCATGGTGTCTCGCGGGAGGGGGAAAGATACGCAGTATTTT
14 NA TRBJ2-6 TRBV6-4 NA CASSPMPSTGVLTF TGTGCCAGCAGCCCGATGCCATCTACGGGCGTCCTGACTTTC
13 NA TRBJ2-7 TRBV5-8 TRBD1 CASSLARGYEQYF TGTGCCAGCAGCTTGGCCAGGGGGTACGAGCAGTACTTC
16 NA TRBJ2-2 TRBV11-2 TRBD2 CASSFAGLAGTGELFF TGTGCCAGCAGCTTCGCTGGACTAGCGGGGACCGGGGAGCTGTTTTTT
15 NA TRBJ1-2 TRBV9 NA CASSVESTDWVGYTF TGTGCCAGCAGCGTAGAATCCACTGATTGGGTTGGCTACACCTTC
15 few TRBJ1-5 TRBV19 NA CASSMGGGPNQPQHF TGTGCCAGTAGTATGGGGGGTGGCCCCAATCAGCCCCAGCATTTT
15 NA TRBJ2-1 TRBV6-5 NA CASSTLGPDYNEQFF TGTGCCAGCAGCACACTCGGCCCCGATTACAATGAGCAGTTCTTC
12 NA TRBJ2-3 TRBV11-2 NA CASATNGDTQYF TGTGCCAGCGCCACTAATGGGGATACGCAGTATTTT
14 NA TRBJ2-3 TRBV6-4 TRBD2 CASSEGTSGTTQYF TGTGCCAGCAGTGAGGGGACTAGCGGGACTACGCAGTATTTT
16 NA TRBJ2-3 TRBV28 TRBD2 CASSSPGLAGQDTQYF TGTGCCAGCAGTTCCCCGGGACTAGCGGGGCAAGATACGCAGTATTTT
15 NA TRBJ2-5 TRBV5-4 TRBD2 CASSWTSGAQETQYF TGTGCCAGCAGCTGGACTAGCGGGGCCCAAGAGACCCAGTACTTC
15 NA TRBJ2-5 TRBV5-1 TRBD2 CASSGLAGEGETQYF TGCGCCAGCAGCGGTCTAGCGGGAGAGGGAGAGACCCAGTACTTC
13 NA TRBJ1-1 TRBV19 NA CASSYKEDTEAFF TGTGCCAGTAGTTACAAGGAGGACACTGAAGCTTTCTTT
14 few TRBJ1-2 TRBV5-1 TRBD1 CASQKTGENYGYTF TGCGCCAGCCAGAAGACAGGGGAAAACTATGGCTACACCTTC
15 NA TRBJ2-7 TRBV21-1 NA CASSNTGQGPYEQYF TGTGCCAGCAGCAACACGGGACAGGGGCCCTACGAGCAGTACTTC
13 NA TRBJ2-5 TRBV5-1 NA CASSVGFQETQYF TGCGCCAGCAGCGTGGGATTCCAAGAGACCCAGTACTTC